The 12 T cell receptor beta chains below were found in one sample sequenced in a study of cytomegalovirus exposure and HLA in healthy donors. Researchers ran the PCR with 60 Vbeta and 13 Jbeta primers. The assay was immunoSEQ multiplex PCR, and TCRdb's table has in-frame clones only and misses some. The sample shows 180,000 or so clones, over 70% of them seen only once. Specimen: PBMCs. These receptors were collected from a female donor in good health and CMV-seronegative.

The chain employs TRBV19 and TRBJ1-2, with 8 nucleotides matching TRBD1. The CDR3 runs 13 residues. V was pared by 5 bases and J by 8 bases, with 7 bases of the junction left unmatched. Germline CDR1 and CDR2: LNHDA and SQIVND (reference sequence). CDR3 DNA sequence: TGTGCCAGTAGTGTTCAGGGGGCAAGAGGCTACACCTTC. It translates to CASSVQGARGYTF.

This chain uses TRBV11-2 with TRBJ1-1; the D is unclear. The CDR3 is 15 residues long. CDR1 is SGHAT and CDR2 is FQNNGV in the germline V gene. Trimming stripped 4 bases from V and 4 bases from J, with 16 bases between. The chain's CDR3 is CASSSEPGVVTEAFF. The DNA for the CDR3 is TGTGCCAGCAGCTCCGAACCAGGCGTTGTCACTGAAGCTTTCTTT.

V gene TRBV29-1 combines with J gene TRBJ1-2, with D tentatively TRBD1 (6 bases). Looked up from germline, CDR1 is SQVTM and CDR2 is ANQGSEA. V lost 8 bases and J lost 2, with 12 bases in between. The CDR3 sequence is 12 residues long. The CDR3 region is CSSGTLNYGYTF. Written as DNA, the CDR3 is TGCAGCTCTGGGACATTGAACTATGGCTACACCTTC.

The rearrangement links TRBV7-8 to TRBJ2-5; 11 bases match TRBD2. This CDR3 region has 17 residues. The germline CDR1 and CDR2 sequences are SGHVS and FQNEAQ. J was trimmed by 11 bases and V by 1 base; bases with no gene match: 15. DNA of the CDR3: TGTGCCAGCAGCTTAGGGACATGGCTAGCGGGAGGAGGGTCACAGTACTTC. It specifies CASSLGTWLAGGGSQYF.

The rearrangement links TRBV28 to TRBJ1-4; a weak D match, TRBD1 (5 bases). The V gene lost 7 bases and the J gene lost 14 bases, with 26 bases spanning the gap. CDR3 length equals 15 residues. Germline loops: CDR1 MDHEN, CDR2 SYDVKM. The CDR3 loop reads CASTTNPGLPERLFF. CDR3 nucleotides: TGTGCCAGCACTACTAATCCGGGACTCCCTGAAAGGCTGTTTTTT.

In its sample, this clone was seen once. This chain joins TRBV9 and TRBJ2-1, with 7 bases aligning to TRBD2. The length of the CDR3 is 15 residues. The V segment lost 0 bases and the J segment 3 bases; nucleotides outside the gene matches: 3. Per germline, CDR1 SGDLS and CDR2 YYNGEE. CDR3 region: CASSVEGLDYNEQFF. CDR3 DNA sequence: TGTGCCAGCAGCGTAGAAGGACTAGACTACAATGAGCAGTTCTTC.

The genes are TRBV7-2 and TRBJ1-6; D is perhaps TRBD1 (6 bases). Germline CDR1 SGHTA, CDR2 FQGNSA. This CDR3 is 14 amino acids long. V lost 0 bases and J 9 bases, leaving 9 bases between the germline ends. The CDR3 coding sequence is TGTGCCAGCAGCTTAGCGGGGGGGCGTTCACCCCTCCACTTT. It yields the protein CASSLAGGRSPLHF.

This rearrangement joins TRBV7-2 to TRBJ2-4, with 16 bases fitting TRBD2. The CDR3 is 17 residues long. Germline V gene data show CDR1 as SGHTA and CDR2 as FQGNSA. V was clipped by 6 bases and J by 8 bases; unmatched bases: 10. CDR3 residues: CASSKMGLAGGWDIQYF. CDR3 coding DNA: TGTGCCAGCAGTAAAATGGGACTAGCGGGAGGGTGGGACATTCAGTACTTC.

The genes are TRBV7-9 and TRBJ2-1, with no clear D. The V and J ends lost 5 bases and 5 bases respectively, with 7 bases between them. The CDR3 has 12 residues. Germline V CDR1 and CDR2: SEHNR, FQNEAQ (reference sequence). CDR3: CASSTTNNEQFF. As DNA, the CDR3 is TGTGCCAGCAGCACTACTAACAATGAGCAGTTCTTC.

The rearrangement links TRBV27 to TRBJ1-1, with D perhaps TRBD1 (5 bases). Looked up from germline, CDR1 is MNHEY and CDR2 is SMNVEV (reference sequence). Deletions cut 0 bases from V and 8 bases from J, with 10 bases between. The CDR3 spans 13 residues. CDR3 nucleotides: TGTGCCAGCAGTTTATCGAAGGGGTCGGAAGCTTTCTTT. It translates to CASSLSKGSEAFF.

The CDR3 sequence is CASSRDRENYGYTF. In DNA, the CDR3 is TGTGCCAGCAGCCGGGACAGGGAAAACTATGGCTACACCTTC. The chain employs TRBV5-5 and TRBJ1-2; 9 bases are a match to TRBD1. Unmatched junction bases numbered 3, after V lost 4 bases and J lost 2 bases. Germline V CDR1 and CDR2: SGHKS, YYEKEE (reference sequence). The CDR3 has 14 amino acids.

This clone was recorded once. The chain is built from TRBV13 and TRBJ1-2, with 8 nucleotides matching TRBD1. The germline V gene encodes CDR1 PRHDT and CDR2 FYEKMQ (reference sequence). After removal of 5 bases from V and 4 bases from J, the junction contained 15 bases not matched to a gene. There are 17 residues in the CDR3. The CDR3 region has the DNA TGTGCCAGCAGCCAACCCTCCACGGGACAGGCATTCTATGGCTACACCTTC. It codes for CASSQPSTGQAFYGYTF.